The 5 T cell receptor beta chains reported below all come from one sample, sequenced in a study of blood T cell repertoires in COVID-19 (TCRdb year 2020). The library was obtained by the immunoSEQ multiplex PCR assay. TCRdb's version of the immuneACCESS table is confined to in-frame rearrangements and falls short of the full clone set. An unresolved V gene accounts for under half of the shortfall where checked; the remainder is of unknown origin. Within this sample are some 210,000 clones, with roughly 90% of them counted one time only. The ten largest clones add up to over 0.75% of the sample. Specimen: peripheral blood. The receptors were sampled from a man aged 60 to 69 with COVID-19, enrolled during active disease.

The chain couples TRBV19 to TRBJ2-7, with a tentative D call TRBD2 (7 bases). Germline CDR1 is LNHDA and CDR2 is SQIVND (reference sequence). V lost 2 bases and J 3 bases, leaving 11 bases between the germline ends. This CDR3 spans 14 amino acids. The CDR3 loop reads CASSISGGIYEQYF. CDR3 nucleotide sequence: TGTGCCAGTAGTATATCGGGGGGCATCTACGAGCAGTACTTC.

The chain joins TRBV5-6 to TRBJ2-7; a weak D match, TRBD1 (5 bases). The CDR3 spans 12 residues. Germline V lookup: CDR1 SGHDT, CDR2 YYEEEE. Trimming left V 4 bases short and J 1 base short, with 6 bases between. The CDR3 nucleotides read TGTGCCAGCAGCCAGGGTTCCTACGAGCAGTACTTC. Protein sequence: CASSQGSYEQYF.

The rearrangement joins TRBV15 to TRBJ1-4; tentatively, D is TRBD1 (6 bases). Per the germline V gene, CDR1 is LNHNV and CDR2 is YYDKDF (reference sequence). Trimming took 9 bases from V and 7 from J, leaving 15 bases between them. This CDR3 contains 13 residues. The CDR3 loop reads CATQTGASEKLFF. The CDR3 DNA reads as TGTGCCACTCAGACAGGTGCTAGTGAAAAACTGTTTTTT.

The V and J genes are TRBV23-1 and TRBJ2-7; 13 nucleotides agree with TRBD2. TRBV23-1 is an ORF, and what it does is uncertain. V lost 6 bases to trimming and J lost 3 bases; unmatched junction nucleotides: 8. CDR3 length: 16 residues. The CDR3 DNA is TGCGCCAGCAGAAGGCTAGGACTAGCGGGAGTCTACGAGCAGTACTTC. As protein: CASRRLGLAGVYEQYF.

This clone was counted between two and nine times. The chain is built from TRBV5-8 and TRBJ2-4, with D possibly TRBD2 on 6 matching bases. Trimming pared 9 bases from V and 0 bases from J, leaving 10 bases between. The CDR3 has 13 amino acids. The germline CDR1 and CDR2 sequences are SGHTS and YDEGEE. This CDR3 reads CAIAGLAKNIQYF. The DNA of the CDR3 is TGTGCCATCGCGGGGCTAGCCAAAAACATTCAGTACTTC.